The 30 T cell receptor beta chains listed next were all sequenced from one sample in a study of OX40 agonist ivuxolimab in advanced cancers. This table comes from immunoSEQ multiplex PCR, and its TCRdb copy is limited to in-frame clones, with some not included. The sample shows over 55,000 clones, around 80% of them seen only once. Source: CD4+ or CD8+ T cells sorted from blood, taken in a trial of the OX40 agonist ivuxolimab. The receptor set was obtained from an adult with an advanced solid tumor such as melanoma, head and neck, liver or kidney cancer.

V is TRBV5-1 and J is TRBJ1-5; D call uncertain. The CDR3 contains 13 residues. Trimming removed 1 base at V and 5 bases at J, with 7 bases between. Germline values: CDR1 SGHRS, CDR2 YFSETQ. CDR3 residues: CASSLMSDQPQHF. As DNA, the CDR3 is TGCGCCAGCAGCTTGATGTCAGATCAGCCCCAGCATTTT.

The V call is TRBV6-5, the J call TRBJ1-4, with D possibly matching TRBD1 (5 bases). This CDR3 contains 14 residues. V gave up 6 bases and J gave up 7 bases, with 15 bases separating them. The germline gives CDR1 MNHEY, CDR2 SVGAGI. In DNA, the CDR3 is TGTGCCAGCAGATCGAGCGGTAGGGGTGAAAAACTGTTTTTT. This codes for CASRSSGRGEKLFF.

The chain uses TRBV5-5 and TRBJ2-7; 7 nucleotides match TRBD1. CDR3 length: 16 residues. V was clipped by 0 bases and J by 2 bases; unmatched bases: 8. Germline CDR1 is SGHKS and CDR2 is YYEKEE (reference sequence). The CDR3 sequence: CASSLARDSFTYEQYF. In nucleotides, the CDR3 is TGTGCCAGCAGCTTGGCCCGGGACAGCTTTACCTACGAGCAGTACTTC.

The V gene is TRBV4-3, the J gene TRBJ1-4; no clear D. This CDR3 spans 17 amino acids. CDR1 is LGHNA, CDR2 YSLEER, per germline. V was clipped by 1 base and J by 8 bases, with 20 bases between them. CDR3 sequence: CASSQGSRIHQGEKLFF. In DNA form, the CDR3 reads TGCGCCAGCAGCCAAGGATCACGAATCCACCAAGGGGAAAAACTGTTTTTT.

The V call is TRBV20-1, the J call TRBJ2-5; D ambiguous. The germline V gene has CDR1 DFQATT and CDR2 SNEGSKA (reference sequence). The CDR3 length is 11 residues. Trimming took 2 bases from V and 7 from J, leaving 8 bases between them. As DNA, the CDR3 is TGCAGTGCTAGATCTGATCTGACCCAGTACTTC. It yields the protein CSARSDLTQYF.

This chain joins TRBV4-3 and TRBJ1-2; D possibly corresponds to TRBD1 (5 bases). Germline V gene lookup returns CDR1 LGHNA and CDR2 YSLEER. The length of the CDR3 is 14 residues. V lost 2 bases to trimming and J lost 3 bases, with 10 bases between them. The CDR3 DNA sequence: TGCGCCAGCAGCCAATCCGGGGGGTACTATGGCTACACCTTC. Translated, it gives CASSQSGGYYGYTF.

The chain links TRBV19 to TRBJ1-2, with TRBD1 matching 7 bases. CDR3 length: 13 residues. With 8 bases clipped from V and 7 bases from J, the junction kept 10 bases outside the gene matches. Per the germline V gene, CDR1 is LNHDA and CDR2 is SQIVND (reference sequence). CDR3 nucleotides: TGTGCCAGTGGATTGAGGGGGCGAAGTGGCTACACCTTC. As protein: CASGLRGRSGYTF.

This clone was seen only a few times. The rearrangement uses TRBV9 and TRBJ1-1; possible D gene TRBD1, 5 bases. The germline V gene has CDR1 SGDLS and CDR2 YYNGEE. The CDR3 covers 14 residues. Trimming took 4 bases from V and 1 from J, leaving 11 bases between them. The CDR3 nucleotides read TGTGCCAGCAGCCCCAACCAGGGGAACACTGAAGCTTTCTTT. Amino acids: CASSPNQGNTEAFF.

This sequence joins TRBV11-2 and TRBJ1-2; D may be TRBD1 (5 bases). V lost 1 base, J lost 2 bases, and 8 bases lay in between. Per germline, CDR1 SGHAT and CDR2 FQNNGV. This CDR3 spans 14 amino acids. The CDR3 nucleotides are TGTGCCAGCAGCTTAGGTGGACAAAACTATGGCTACACCTTC. Amino acids: CASSLGGQNYGYTF.

V usage is TRBV28 and J usage is TRBJ1-1; D perhaps matches TRBD1 (6 bases). The CDR3 has 14 residues. In germline, CDR1 is MDHEN, CDR2 SYDVKM. The V end was cut by 8 bases, the J end by 4 bases, with 17 bases between. CDR3 in amino acids: CASVPRGRPTEAFF. The CDR3 coding sequence is TGTGCCAGCGTGCCCAGGGGTCGGCCCACTGAAGCTTTCTTT.

V is TRBV5-4 and J is TRBJ1-1; D might be TRBD1 (5 bases). This CDR3 has 13 residues. V lost 4 bases and J 5 bases, leaving 12 bases between the germline ends. CDR1 and CDR2 from the germline V gene are SGHNT and YYREEE (reference sequence). The CDR3 here is CASSPIGGTEAFF. The CDR3 DNA reads TGTGCCAGCAGCCCCATTGGGGGAACTGAAGCTTTCTTT.

The chain joins TRBV11-3 to TRBJ2-7, with 10 nucleotides matching TRBD1. The CDR3 runs 15 residues. Germline CDR1 reads SGHNT; CDR2 reads YENEEA. With 5 bases clipped from V and 6 bases from J, the junction kept 10 bases outside the gene matches. CDR3 in DNA: TGTGCCAGCAGCCAAGACCGGGACAGGGGTGTCGAGCAGTACTTC. The encoded protein is CASSQDRDRGVEQYF.

This clone is a singleton in its sample. CDR3 residues: CASSIWRGTYEQYF. CDR3 nucleotides: TGTGCCAGCAGTATCTGGCGGGGGACCTACGAGCAGTACTTC. This chain uses TRBV6-5 with TRBJ2-7, with 7 bases lining up with TRBD2. The CDR3 runs to 14 residues. Germline CDR1 reads MNHEY; CDR2 reads SVGAGI. The ends lost 5 bases at V and 2 bases at J; junction bases unmatched: 6.

The chain is built from TRBV18 and TRBJ2-1; D uncertain. With 1 base removed from V and 0 bases from J, the gap between germline ends came to 10 bases. The CDR3 is made up of 16 amino acids. Germline loops: CDR1 KGHSH, CDR2 LQKENI. CDR3 sequence: CASSPLAGSSYNEQFF. Written as DNA, the CDR3 is TGTGCCAGCTCACCACTCGCAGGAAGCTCCTACAATGAGCAGTTCTTC.

This chain links TRBV18 with TRBJ1-2; 12 nucleotides agree with TRBD1. After removal of 3 bases from V and 2 bases from J, the junction contained 7 bases not matched to a gene. This CDR3 contains 17 residues. CDR1 KGHSH and CDR2 LQKENI come from the germline V gene. The CDR3 loop reads CASSPKAGTGGNYGYTF. Here the CDR3 DNA reads TGTGCCAGCTCACCTAAAGCCGGGACAGGGGGCAACTATGGCTACACCTTC.

The chain carries TRBV9 and TRBJ1-2, with TRBD1 matching 7 bases. CDR3 size: 14 residues. V trimming: 4 bases; J trimming: 8 bases; junction bases outside the gene matches: 11. Germline CDR1 reads SGDLS; CDR2 reads YYNGEE. The CDR3 spells CASSPGQTPGGYTF. In DNA, the CDR3 is TGTGCCAGCAGCCCGGGACAGACCCCTGGCGGCTACACCTTC. Looking up the rest from reference TRBV9 and TRBJ1-2 gives the full variable domain: DSGVTQTPKHLITATGQRVTLRCSPRSGDLSVYWYQQSLDQGLQFLIQYYNGEERAKGNILERFSAQQFPDLHSELNLSSLELGDSALYFCASSPGQTPGGYTFGSGTRLTVV.

This chain links TRBV9 with TRBJ2-5; D unresolved. Germline V lookup: CDR1 SGDLS, CDR2 YYNGEE. V lost 0 bases, J lost 5 bases, and 5 bases lay in between. CDR3 size: 12 residues. For the CDR3, the DNA is TGTGCCAGCAGCGTAGTGGGTGAGACCCAGTACTTC. Its translation: CASSVVGETQYF.

The gene calls are TRBV9 and TRBJ2-1; 7 bases fit TRBD1. V lost 3 bases, J lost 6 bases, and 9 bases stayed unmatched. The CDR3 contains 15 residues. Germline CDR1 SGDLS, CDR2 YYNGEE. The CDR3 DNA is TGTGCCAGCAGCGGATTTGTGGGACAGAGCAATGAGCAGTTCTTC. Translation: CASSGFVGQSNEQFF.

The CDR3 DNA sequence: TGTGCCAGCAGCTTGCCAGGGGACACCTATGGCTACACCTTC. Amino acids: CASSLPGDTYGYTF. The V and J genes are TRBV5-6 and TRBJ1-2; possibly TRBD1 for D (6 bases). Germline V lookup: CDR1 SGHDT, CDR2 YYEEEE. V was trimmed by 1 base and J by 4 bases, leaving 11 bases between them. There are 14 residues in the CDR3.

This sequence joins TRBV4-3 and TRBJ2-1; possibly TRBD2 for D (6 bases). In germline, CDR1 is LGHNA, CDR2 YSLEER. The CDR3 consists of 17 residues. V was shortened by 1 base and J by 6 bases, with 19 bases between the two germline ends. For the CDR3, the DNA is TGCGCCAGCAGCCAAGTGGTTAGCGGTCTCTACCTCAATGAGCAGTTCTTC. It yields the protein CASSQVVSGLYLNEQFF.

This clone has only one observation. The chain has TRBV5-1 and TRBJ1-2, with D perhaps TRBD1 (5 bases). The germline V and J ends were trimmed by 6 bases and 6 bases, with 24 bases remaining between them. CDR1 and CDR2 from the germline V gene are SGHRS and YFSETQ. This CDR3 region has 16 residues. The CDR3 loop is CASTPGSGRALNGYTF. The CDR3 region has the DNA TGCGCCAGCACGCCCGGTTCAGGGCGTGCCCTTAATGGCTACACCTTC.

This clone was counted only a few times. This chain uses TRBV4-2 with TRBJ1-1; D remains ambiguous. Trimming took off 1 base at V and 1 base at J, with 7 bases between the two ends. Germline values: CDR1 LGHNA, CDR2 YNFKEQ. There are 14 residues in the CDR3. CDR3 protein: CASSQGGWNTEAFF. In nucleotides, the CDR3 is TGTGCCAGCAGCCAAGGGGGTTGGAACACTGAAGCTTTCTTT.

The DNA for the CDR3 is TGTGCCAGCAGCTTAGTCCCCACCGGGGATGTTTTCAACGAGCAGTACTTC. Encoded protein: CASSLVPTGDVFNEQYF. The genes are TRBV7-2 and TRBJ2-7, with D possibly TRBD2 on 5 matching bases. V dropped 1 base and J dropped 5 bases, with 21 bases sitting between them. Germline CDR1 and CDR2: SGHTA and FQGNSA. The CDR3 covers 17 residues. Full variable domain (rest looked up from reference TRBV7-2 and TRBJ2-7): GAGVSQSPSNKVTEKGKDVELRCDPISGHTALYWYRQSLGQGLEFLIYFQGNSAPDKSGLPSDRFSAERTGGSVSTLTIQRTQQEDSAVYLCASSLVPTGDVFNEQYFGPGTRLTVT.

This clone was picked up a small number of times. V gene TRBV7-9 combines with J gene TRBJ2-1, with 9 bases matching TRBD1. Germline loops: CDR1 SEHNR, CDR2 FQNEAQ (reference sequence). The CDR3 totals 15 residues. Trimming cost V 6 bases and J 10 bases; bases outside gene matches: 13. The CDR3 bases are TGTGCCAGCAGTACCGGGACAGGGTCAGTAGACGAGCAGTTCTTC. It yields the protein CASSTGTGSVDEQFF.

J is TRBJ1-2 and V is TRBV18, with no clear D. Germline assignment: CDR1 KGHSH and CDR2 LQKENI. The CDR3 length is 16 residues. Trimming shortened V by 2 bases and J by 2 bases, and 15 bases separated the two germline ends. CDR3 in amino acids: CASSPMGGMENYGYTF. The CDR3 coding sequence is TGTGCCAGCTCACCAATGGGAGGGATGGAAAACTATGGCTACACCTTC.

The chain links TRBV2 to TRBJ2-7; possible D gene TRBD2, 6 bases. Germline lookup yields CDR1 SNHLY and CDR2 FYNNEI. CDR3 length equals 14 residues. V was pared by 3 bases and J by 3 bases, with 12 bases between. CDR3 sequence: CASSDFGGSYEQYF. The CDR3 DNA reads TGTGCCAGCAGTGATTTTGGGGGGAGCTACGAGCAGTACTTC.

The J gene is TRBJ1-5, the V gene TRBV10-3; TRBD1 might be the D (6 bases). The V gene lost 5 bases and the J gene lost 0 bases, with 8 bases spanning the gap. Looked up from germline, CDR1 is ENHRY and CDR2 is SYGVKD. The CDR3 extends over 14 amino acids. The CDR3 loop is CAISPDSSNQPQHF. Here the CDR3 DNA reads TGTGCCATCAGTCCGGACAGTAGCAATCAGCCCCAGCATTTT.

This sequence joins TRBV7-9 and TRBJ1-6; 10 nucleotides line up with TRBD1. Germline-derived CDR1 and CDR2 are SEHNR and FQNEAQ (reference sequence). The length of the CDR3 is 14 residues. Trimming cost V 3 bases and J 9 bases; bases outside gene matches: 2. CDR3 DNA: TGTGCCAGCAGCTTCCGGGACAGGGGTTCACCCCTCCACTTT. Its translation is CASSFRDRGSPLHF.

V gene TRBV7-8 combines with J gene TRBJ1-6, with 9 positions matching TRBD1. Germline V lookup: CDR1 SGHVS, CDR2 FQNEAQ. V dropped 6 bases and J dropped 8; count of bases not matched to a gene: 8. There are 15 residues in the CDR3. The CDR3 bases are TGTGCCAGCAGGGCACCAGACAGGGGGGATTCACCCCTCCACTTT. Translation gives CASRAPDRGDSPLHF.

This clone was found a few times. The chain links TRBV29-1 to TRBJ2-7, with a possible D match to TRBD1 (6 bases). The CDR3 loop spans 13 amino acids. Germline V lookup: CDR1 SQVTM, CDR2 ANQGSEA. V was trimmed by 6 bases and J by 6 bases, leaving 18 bases between them. DNA for the CDR3: TGCAGCGTCGATTACCCAGGGGCGGGCGAGCAGTACTTC. This sequence encodes CSVDYPGAGEQYF.